The 31 T cell receptor beta chains below come from one sample, sequenced in a study of cytomegalovirus exposure and HLA in healthy donors. Primers for the PCR totalled 60 Vbeta and 13 Jbeta. The repertoire was sequenced with immunoSEQ multiplex PCR; TCRdb's copy has only in-frame clones and lacks some. Here the sample spans 90,000 to 120,000 clones, 70% to 80% being singletons. The sequencing sample was made of PBMCs. These receptors were collected from a man aged 18 to 29 in good health and CMV-seronegative.

The genes are TRBV7-6 and TRBJ2-5; 10 bases are a match to TRBD2. V gave up 3 bases and J gave up 5 bases; unmatched junction bases: 0. This CDR3 is 13 amino acids long. Germline lookup yields CDR1 SGHVS and CDR2 FNYEAQ. The CDR3, as DNA: TGTGCCAGCAGCTTTAGCGGGGGGGAGACCCAGTACTTC. Residues: CASSFSGGETQYF.

This chain connects TRBV19 to TRBJ2-3, with 10 bases matching TRBD1. Germline-derived CDR1 and CDR2 are LNHDA and SQIVND (reference sequence). The CDR3 is 14 residues long. The V and J ends lost 5 bases and 4 bases, in that order; junction bases with no gene match: 3. The CDR3 loop is CASSLGQGADTQYF. The CDR3 DNA reads as TGTGCCAGTAGTCTCGGACAGGGGGCAGATACGCAGTATTTT.

With respect to this clone: An end of the junction does not agree with germline; a read error may underlie this. This rearrangement joins TRBV5-6 to TRBJ1-1; TRBD1 aligns across 7 bases. The germline CDR1 and CDR2 sequences are SGHDT and YYEEEE. This CDR3 comprises 15 residues. CDR3 DNA: TGTGCCAGCAGCTTCAGGGGGAGCATGAACCCTGAAGCTTTCTTT. This codes for CASSFRGSMNPEAFF.

This clone was observed a few times. This chain joins TRBV5-1 and TRBJ2-6, with D possibly TRBD2 on 5 matching bases. Trimming removed 5 bases at V and 4 bases at J, with 7 bases between. CDR3 size: 13 residues. Germline CDR1 reads SGHRS; CDR2 reads YFSETQ. CDR3 amino acids: CASRGAGANVLTF. CDR3 nucleotide sequence: TGCGCCAGCAGGGGAGCCGGGGCCAACGTCCTGACTTTC.

This chain uses TRBV5-4 with TRBJ1-6; D gene unclear. Germline CDR1 reads SGHNT; CDR2 reads YYREEE (reference sequence). Trimming removed 2 bases from V and 6 bases from J, with 9 bases in between. The CDR3 consists of 14 residues. The CDR3 nucleotides are TGTGCCAGCAGCTTTCGAGGGATTAATTCACCCCTCCACTTT. Protein: CASSFRGINSPLHF. Full variable domain (missing parts from reference TRBV5-4 and TRBJ1-6): ETGVTQSPTHLIKTRGQQVTLRCSSQSGHNTVSWYQQALGQGPQFIFQYYREEENGRGNFPPRFSGLQFPNYSSELNVNALELDDSALYLCASSFRGINSPLHFGNGTRLTVT.

The genes are TRBV6-5 and TRBJ2-7, with a tentative D call TRBD1 (5 bases). CDR1 and CDR2 from the germline V gene are MNHEY and SVGAGI. The V gene lost 4 bases and the J gene lost 6 bases, with 13 bases spanning the gap. The CDR3 loop spans 13 amino acids. The CDR3 DNA reads as TGTGCCAGCAGTTTTGGACACGGCGGCGAGCAGTACTTC. Translating gives CASSFGHGGEQYF.

The chain has TRBV25-1 and TRBJ2-7; maybe TRBD1 (6 bases). Trimming removed 0 bases from V and 9 bases from J, with 9 bases in between. CDR1 is MGHDK and CDR2 is SYGVNS in the germline V gene. This CDR3 contains 12 residues. Here the CDR3 reads CASSEYEGGQYF. Here the CDR3 DNA reads TGTGCCAGCAGTGAATACGAAGGGGGGCAGTACTTC.

The chain is built from TRBV5-1 and TRBJ2-5; 10 positions agree with TRBD2. The CDR3 is made up of 14 amino acids. Looked up from germline, CDR1 is SGHRS and CDR2 is YFSETQ. The ends lost 3 bases at V and 7 bases at J; junction bases unmatched: 6. CDR3 residues: CASSSAGGPGTQYF. For the CDR3, the DNA is TGCGCCAGCAGCTCAGCGGGGGGGCCTGGGACCCAGTACTTC.

As for this clone: A read error may produce the germline difference seen at one junction end. This chain joins TRBV2 and TRBJ1-2; D remains ambiguous. Looked up from germline, CDR1 is SNHLY and CDR2 is FYNNEI. This CDR3 has 13 residues. In nucleotides, the CDR3 is TGTGCCAGCAGAGAAGACCCCCGCAGTGGCTACACCTTC. Translating it yields CASREDPRSGYTF.

The J gene is TRBJ2-7, the V gene TRBV9; D perhaps matches TRBD1 (6 bases). This CDR3 is built from 14 residues. Germline CDR1 reads SGDLS; CDR2 reads YYNGEE. The V end lost 0 bases, the J end lost 3 bases, and 10 bases lay between the germline ends. This chain's CDR3 is CASSVGGRGYEQYF. CDR3 in DNA: TGTGCCAGCAGCGTAGGTGGCAGGGGCTACGAGCAGTACTTC.

The chain links TRBV19 to TRBJ2-2; 7 nucleotides line up with TRBD2. The CDR3 has 16 amino acids. V trimming: 5 bases; J trimming: 0 bases; junction bases outside the gene matches: 6. Germline assignment: CDR1 LNHDA and CDR2 SQIVND (reference sequence). The CDR3 sequence: CASSGRATTNTGELFF. The CDR3 nucleotides are TGTGCCAGTAGTGGGAGGGCCACCACGAACACCGGGGAGCTGTTTTTT.

The rearrangement uses TRBV28 and TRBJ1-1; TRBD1 is a possible D gene (6 bases). This CDR3 spans 10 amino acids. The germline V gene encodes CDR1 MDHEN and CDR2 SYDVKM. Trimming stripped 10 bases from V and 11 bases from J, with 14 bases between. CDR3 region: CATTGTSAFF. DNA of the CDR3: TGTGCCACTACTGGGACAAGCGCTTTCTTT.

This chain joins TRBV28 and TRBJ2-7; tentative D call: TRBD1 (6 bases). The V gene's germline CDR1 is MDHEN and CDR2 SYDVKM. CDR3 length: 15 residues. The ends were cut back, 8 bases at V and 5 bases at J, with 22 bases in the middle. The CDR3 is CASAARLTGADEQYF. CDR3 nucleotide sequence: TGTGCCAGCGCTGCCCGCCTGACAGGTGCGGACGAGCAGTACTTC.

The chain carries TRBV27 and TRBJ2-7; 9 bases agree with TRBD2. The CDR3 runs to 17 residues. Germline V gene sequence: CDR1 MNHEY, CDR2 SMNVEV (reference sequence). J lost 0 bases, V lost 1 base, and 7 bases had no gene match. The DNA of the CDR3 is TGTGCCAGCAGTTTATTGTCTAGCGGGGCCTCCTCCTACGAGCAGTACTTC. This codes for CASSLLSSGASSYEQYF.

The chain combines TRBV6-6 with TRBJ2-1; D might be TRBD2 (6 bases). Trimming removed 5 bases from V and 10 bases from J, with 21 bases in between. CDR3 size: 15 residues. Germline CDR1 is MNHNY and CDR2 is SVGAGI (reference sequence). CDR3 region: CASSRGGSGLQEQFF. CDR3 in DNA: TGTGCCAGCAGTCGTGGCGGTAGCGGCCTCCAGGAGCAGTTCTTC.

This sequence joins TRBV4-3 and TRBJ2-1, with 13 bases identical to TRBD2. J was trimmed by 4 bases and V by 5 bases; bases with no gene match: 5. There are 16 residues in the CDR3. CDR1 LGHNA and CDR2 YSLEER come from the germline V gene. This CDR3 is CASSSILAGGYNEQFF. CDR3 bases: TGCGCCAGCAGCAGTATACTAGCGGGGGGGTACAATGAGCAGTTCTTC.

The chain recombines TRBV5-4 with TRBJ2-2, with 13 bases matching TRBD2. Germline V gives CDR1 SGHNT, CDR2 YYREEE (reference sequence). Trimming cost V 3 bases and J 7 bases; bases outside gene matches: 9. There are 17 residues in the CDR3. The CDR3: CASSWAGLAGDGGELFF. DNA for the CDR3: TGTGCCAGCAGCTGGGCTGGACTAGCGGGGGACGGCGGGGAGCTGTTTTTT. The variable domain in full, completed from reference TRBV5-4 and TRBJ2-2, reads ETGVTQSPTHLIKTRGQQVTLRCSSQSGHNTVSWYQQALGQGPQFIFQYYREEENGRGNFPPRFSGLQFPNYSSELNVNALELDDSALYLCASSWAGLAGDGGELFFGEGSRLTVL.

V and J are TRBV10-3 and TRBJ2-5; 8 nucleotides agree with TRBD1. The CDR3 totals 13 residues. The V gene end was trimmed by 4 bases and the J gene end by 4 bases; junction bases not matched to a gene: 2. CDR1 is ENHRY and CDR2 is SYGVKD in the germline V gene. The CDR3 DNA reads as TGTGCCATCAGTGCAGGGGGCCGAGAGACCCAGTACTTC. This encodes CAISAGGRETQYF.

This clone was observed a handful of times. The gene calls are TRBV6-5 and TRBJ2-7; weak D call: TRBD1 (6 bases). Trimming pared 2 bases from V and 2 bases from J, leaving 7 bases between. The V gene's germline CDR1 is MNHEY and CDR2 SVGAGI. The CDR3 is made up of 13 amino acids. The CDR3 region is CASSYGQTYEQYF. CDR3 in DNA: TGTGCCAGCAGTTACGGACAGACCTACGAGCAGTACTTC.

The chain carries TRBV5-6 and TRBJ1-2, with a weak D call TRBD1 (5 bases). Germline V gene data show CDR1 as SGHDT and CDR2 as YYEEEE. V gave up 4 bases and J gave up 3 bases, with 16 bases separating them. The CDR3 has 15 amino acids. The CDR3 sequence is CASSVAPGGDYGYTF. The CDR3 bases are TGTGCCAGCAGCGTGGCACCGGGGGGAGACTATGGCTACACCTTC.

The rearrangement links TRBV6-6 to TRBJ1-3, with a weak D call TRBD1 (5 bases). From germline, CDR1 is MNHNY and CDR2 SVGAGI (reference sequence). This CDR3 is built from 14 residues. Trimming removed 6 bases at V and 2 bases at J, with 11 bases between. The CDR3 loop reads CASRLGQAGNTIYF. The CDR3 region has the DNA TGTGCCAGCAGACTCGGACAAGCTGGAAACACCATATATTTT.

This chain connects TRBV28 to TRBJ2-6; D gene unclear. V was clipped by 5 bases and J by 4 bases, with 6 bases between them. Germline CDR1 and CDR2: MDHEN and SYDVKM. The CDR3 has 13 amino acids. In nucleotides, the CDR3 is TGTGCCAGCAGTATCCAGGGGGCCAACGTCCTGACTTTC. Its protein is CASSIQGANVLTF.

The genes are TRBV5-1 and TRBJ2-5; tentatively, D is TRBD2 (6 bases). Germline-derived CDR1 and CDR2 are SGHRS and YFSETQ. This CDR3 has 16 residues. V gave up 4 bases and J gave up 2 bases, with 18 bases separating them. The chain's CDR3 is CASSPPAGLQQETQYF. CDR3 bases: TGCGCCAGCAGCCCACCTGCGGGACTGCAACAAGAGACCCAGTACTTC. The full variable domain, rest sourced from reference TRBV5-1 and TRBJ2-5, is KAGVTQTPRYLIKTRGQQVTLSCSPISGHRSVSWYQQTPGQGLQFLFEYFSETQRNKGNFPGRFSGRQFSNSRSEMNVSTLELGDSALYLCASSPPAGLQQETQYFGPGTRLLVL.

This chain connects TRBV6-5 to TRBJ1-1; D perhaps matches TRBD1 (6 bases). V was pared by 2 bases and J by 1 base, with 8 bases between. The V gene's germline CDR1 is MNHEY and CDR2 SVGAGI. CDR3 size: 14 residues. DNA for the CDR3: TGTGCCAGCAGTTACAGGGGGGGGAACACTGAAGCTTTCTTT. The encoded protein is CASSYRGGNTEAFF.

The rearrangement joins TRBV19 to TRBJ2-3; D not resolved. In germline, CDR1 is LNHDA, CDR2 SQIVND (reference sequence). The CDR3 contains 14 residues. V shed 3 bases and J shed 3 bases, with 10 bases lying between them. CDR3 coding DNA: TGTGCCAGTAGTATTGGGCCCTTTACAGATACGCAGTATTTT. As protein: CASSIGPFTDTQYF.

The genes are TRBV6-6 and TRBJ2-1; 10 positions match TRBD1. This CDR3 has 12 amino acids. Germline CDR1 reads MNHNY; CDR2 reads SVGAGI (reference sequence). Trimming cost V 7 bases and J 15 bases; bases outside gene matches: 9. CDR3 in amino acids: CASNGDRGRGFF. The CDR3 DNA follows: TGTGCCAGCAACGGGGACAGGGGCAGAGGGTTCTTC.

The chain carries TRBV5-1 and TRBJ2-3; 7 nucleotides align to TRBD2. Losses at the gene ends were 2 bases for V and 6 bases for J; bases not matched to a gene: 18. Germline V gene data show CDR1 as SGHRS and CDR2 as YFSETQ. This CDR3 is 18 amino acids long. The CDR3 sequence is CASSFKGMATVGGDTQYF. In DNA form, the CDR3 reads TGCGCCAGCAGCTTTAAAGGAATGGCCACCGTGGGGGGGGATACGCAGTATTTT.

V and J are TRBV6-1 and TRBJ2-1, with a weak D call TRBD2 (6 bases). The V gene's germline CDR1 is MNHNS and CDR2 SASEGT. V was trimmed by 2 bases and J by 4 bases, leaving 15 bases between them. CDR3 length: 16 amino acids. The CDR3 loop is CASSEMGLGGYNEQFF. The CDR3 bases are TGTGCCAGCAGTGAAATGGGGCTCGGGGGATACAATGAGCAGTTCTTC.

V usage is TRBV5-1 and J usage is TRBJ2-7; 9 bases are shared with TRBD1. Germline assignment: CDR1 SGHRS and CDR2 YFSETQ. After removal of 3 bases from V and 3 bases from J, the junction contained 10 bases not matched to a gene. The CDR3 length is 16 residues. CDR3 protein: CASSYAPPGQGYEQYF. CDR3 DNA sequence: TGCGCCAGCAGCTACGCCCCCCCGGGACAGGGCTACGAGCAGTACTTC. Full variable domain (remainder filled in from reference TRBV5-1 and TRBJ2-7): KAGVTQTPRYLIKTRGQQVTLSCSPISGHRSVSWYQQTPGQGLQFLFEYFSETQRNKGNFPGRFSGRQFSNSRSEMNVSTLELGDSALYLCASSYAPPGQGYEQYFGPGTRLTVT.

The genes are TRBV27 and TRBJ2-7; 10 nucleotides match TRBD1. Germline V gene data show CDR1 as MNHEY and CDR2 as SMNVEV (reference sequence). With 4 bases clipped from V and 0 bases from J, the junction kept 12 bases outside the gene matches. This CDR3 is 18 amino acids long. CDR3 region: CASSSSPLGQGVSYEQYF. In DNA form, the CDR3 reads TGTGCCAGCAGTTCTTCCCCACTCGGACAGGGGGTCTCCTACGAGCAGTACTTC.

This sequence joins TRBV9 and TRBJ2-1; D unclear. Germline V gene sequence: CDR1 SGDLS, CDR2 YYNGEE. This CDR3 spans 12 amino acids. With 0 bases removed from V and 9 bases from J, the gap between germline ends came to 7 bases. CDR3 sequence: CASSVGSREQFF. CDR3 nucleotides: TGTGCCAGCAGCGTAGGGAGTCGTGAGCAGTTCTTC.